These 21 T cell receptor beta chains were all obtained from the same sample, sequenced in a study of molecular identifiers for immune sequencing clone quantification. One entry per CDR3 protein results from TCRdb running MiXCR on the PCR reads. This sample has under 600,000 distinct CDR3 sequences; approximately 25% occur once, and the top ten carry 0.76%. The specimen was naive CD8+ T cells from blood, with Jurkat cell RNA spiked in. Subset of the sample: FACS-sorted CD8+CD4-CCR7+CD45RA+ naive T cells. The receptors stem from a human donor in good health. Some libraries in this study had Jurkat cell RNA spiked in.

This clonotype was detected only a few times. This rearrangement joins TRBV20-1 to TRBJ1-2; weak D call: TRBD1 (5 bases). The germline V gene has CDR1 DFQATT and CDR2 SNEGSKA (reference sequence). Trimming removed 0 bases at V and 4 bases at J, with 12 bases between. The CDR3 sequence is 14 residues long. The CDR3 coding sequence is TGCAGTGCTAGAGATTTGAAAGGGACCTATGGCTACACCTTC. Protein product: CSARDLKGTYGYTF.

This clonotype was observed many times. This chain links TRBV7-8 with TRBJ2-7; 16 bases align to TRBD2. This CDR3 contains 17 residues. Germline V gene data show CDR1 as SGHVS and CDR2 as FQNEAQ. Germline trimming cut 8 bases from V and 0 bases from J; bases unmatched to any gene: 7. The CDR3 is CASSGLAGGLHSYEQYF. The CDR3 bases are TGTGCCAGCTCGGGACTAGCGGGGGGGCTTCACTCCTACGAGCAGTACTTC.

This clonotype showed up many times. This chain connects TRBV28 to TRBJ2-7; TRBD1 might be the D (6 bases). The CDR3 is 13 amino acids. V gave up 7 bases and J gave up 5 bases, with 15 bases separating them. Germline loops: CDR1 MDHEN, CDR2 SYDVKM. The CDR3 region is CASKKPGAHEQYF. CDR3 nucleotides: TGTGCCAGCAAAAAGCCAGGGGCCCACGAGCAGTACTTC.

The chain has TRBV9 and TRBJ2-3; 7 bases are shared with TRBD2. The trim removed 6 bases at V and 0 bases at J, leaving 10 bases unmatched. Per germline, CDR1 SGDLS and CDR2 YYNGEE. The CDR3 spans 16 residues. CDR3 coding DNA: TGTGCCAGCACGGCGGGAGTGGGGTCTAGCACAGATACGCAGTATTTT. Its translation: CASTAGVGSSTDTQYF.

This clonotype was seen a handful of times. The V call is TRBV7-9, the J call TRBJ2-1; 7 bases fit TRBD1. The germline gives CDR1 SEHNR, CDR2 FQNEAQ (reference sequence). The CDR3 loop spans 14 amino acids. V lost 1 base, J lost 8 bases, and 5 bases stayed unmatched. The CDR3 loop is CASSLGGGWDEQFF. In DNA, the CDR3 is TGTGCCAGCAGCTTAGGAGGGGGCTGGGATGAGCAGTTCTTC.

Details on this clonotype: The junction departs from the called germline gene at one end, perhaps through a read error. The chain links TRBV5-1 to TRBJ1-1; D is possibly TRBD1 (5 bases). The CDR3 length is 16 residues. Looked up from germline, CDR1 is SGHRS and CDR2 is YFSETQ. CDR3 nucleotides: TGCGCCAGCAGCTCGGCCGGGGGGGGAATGAACACTGAGGCTTTCTTT. It yields the protein CASSSAGGGMNTEAFF.

This clonotype was counted between two and nine times. The chain couples TRBV20-1 to TRBJ1-1; a weak D match, TRBD1 (5 bases). V lost 2 bases, J lost 6 bases, and 10 bases lay in between. The CDR3 length is 12 residues. CDR1 is DFQATT and CDR2 is SNEGSKA in the germline V gene (reference sequence). CDR3 sequence (DNA): TGCAGTGCTAGACTGGGGGTCGCTGAAGCTTTCTTT. Its translation is CSARLGVAEAFF.

This clonotype occurred once. The V call is TRBV6-2 or TRBV6-3, the J call TRBJ1-1; TRBD1 agrees at 8 bases. The CDR3 is made up of 13 amino acids. The germline gives CDR1 MNHEY, CDR2 SVGEGT. Trimming took 11 bases from V and 7 from J; bases not matched to a gene: 12. The CDR3 spells CAGEFYRGIEAFF. The CDR3 region has the DNA TGTGCCGGCGAATTCTACAGGGGGATTGAAGCTTTCTTT.

This clonotype was observed many times. The chain links TRBV4-3 to TRBJ1-1, with TRBD1 matching over 9 bases. V trimming: 1 base; J trimming: 8 bases; junction bases outside the gene matches: 2. Germline V gene data show CDR1 as LGHNA and CDR2 as YSLEER. This CDR3 is built from 13 residues. The CDR3: CASSQVQGAEAFF. The CDR3 bases are TGCGCCAGCAGCCAAGTACAGGGGGCGGAAGCTTTCTTT.

On this clonotype itself: A single base separates this from a much larger clone, so it may be a read error. The rearrangement joins TRBV7-9 to TRBJ1-1; 7 nucleotides agree with TRBD1. Germline V gene data show CDR1 as SEHNR and CDR2 as FQNEAQ (reference sequence). Trimming cost V 3 bases and J 0 bases; bases outside gene matches: 7. The CDR3 loop spans 16 amino acids. This CDR3 is CASSFAGGQLNTEAFF. CDR3 nucleotides: TGTGCCAGCAGCTTTGCCGGGGGACAGTTGAACACTGAAGCTTTCTTT.

This clonotype has just one count. A much larger clone lies a single base off, so this may be a read error. The chain uses TRBV7-9 and TRBJ2-3; 12 positions match TRBD2. Germline lookup yields CDR1 SEHNR and CDR2 FQNEAQ (reference sequence). The CDR3 is 16 amino acids. V shed 3 bases and J 4 bases; nucleotides not matched to a gene: 5. The DNA of the CDR3 is TGTGCCAGCAGCTTGGTGACTAGCGGGGGAGCAGATACGCAGTATTTT. Translating gives CASSLVTSGGADTQYF.

Worth noting for this clonotype: A much larger clone lies a single base off, so this may be a read error. The chain employs TRBV2 and TRBJ2-2, with a tentative D call TRBD2 (5 bases). This CDR3 is built from 14 residues. The V gene's germline CDR1 is SNHLY and CDR2 FYNNEI. CDR3 in DNA: TGTGTCAGCAGATCGGCCGGAGGTTCCGGGGAGCTGTTTTTT. Translation gives CVSRSAGGSGELFF.

V is TRBV12-3 or TRBV12-4 and J is TRBJ2-3, with D possibly being TRBD2 (6 bases). V lost 1 base to trimming and J lost 2 bases, with 7 bases between them. This CDR3 comprises 14 residues. CDR3 sequence (DNA): TGTGCCAGCAGTTTAGTAGCGGACACAGATACGCAGTATTTT. It specifies CASSLVADTDTQYF.

The chain recombines TRBV30 with TRBJ2-7; a weak D match, TRBD1 (6 bases). CDR3 length: 13 amino acids. Trimming took off 1 base at V and 3 bases at J, with 10 bases between the two ends. CDR1 and CDR2 from the germline V gene are GTSNPN and SVGIG (reference sequence). The CDR3 DNA sequence: TGTGCCTGGAGTGGGACAGCGCACTACGAGCAGTACTTC. As protein: CAWSGTAHYEQYF.

This clonotype was seen a handful of times. The V call is TRBV7-2, the J call TRBJ2-3, with 8 bases that match TRBD2. The CDR3 is 17 residues long. CDR1 is SGHTA and CDR2 is FQGNSA in the germline V gene. V shed 1 base, J shed 1 base, and the junction held 7 bases outside the gene matches. DNA of the CDR3: TGTGCCAGCAGCTTAGTTGGAGCGGGGGCCGGCACAGATACGCAGTATTTT. It encodes CASSLVGAGAGTDTQYF.

CDR3 amino acids: CASSSSGGAQFELFF. In DNA form, the CDR3 reads TGTGCCAGCAGCTCTAGCGGGGGGGCGCAGTTCGAACTGTTTTTT. The chain recombines TRBV12-3 or TRBV12-4 with TRBJ1-4; weak D call: TRBD1 (6 bases). The V gene lost 6 bases and the J gene lost 12 bases, with 23 bases spanning the gap. The CDR3 loop spans 15 amino acids.

This clonotype was counted ten times or more. The genes are TRBV29-1 and TRBJ2-3; 7 positions match TRBD1. The length of the CDR3 is 16 residues. CDR1 and CDR2 (germline): SQVTM, ANQGSEA. The junction had 12 bases not matched to a gene; V was cut back by 3 bases and J by 3 bases. CDR3 amino acids: CSVDGGQVVRTDTQYF. The CDR3 bases are TGCAGCGTTGACGGTGGACAGGTTGTTAGGACAGATACGCAGTATTTT.

This clonotype was recorded a few times. The chain employs TRBV28 and TRBJ1-2, with D perhaps matching TRBD1 (5 bases). In germline, CDR1 is MDHEN, CDR2 SYDVKM. The CDR3 is made up of 18 amino acids. V lost 3 bases, J lost 0 bases, and 20 bases lay in between. The CDR3 coding sequence is TGTGCCAGCAGTTTCCTGACGCCTGACAGCAGAGCTAACTATGGCTACACCTTC. Translated, it gives CASSFLTPDSRANYGYTF.

There are many counts of this clonotype. V gene TRBV27 combines with J gene TRBJ1-1, with 7 bases aligning to TRBD1. The CDR3 has 16 residues. The germline V gene has CDR1 MNHEY and CDR2 SMNVEV (reference sequence). V dropped 5 bases and J dropped 3; count of bases not matched to a gene: 12. Here the CDR3 DNA reads TGTGCCAGCAGTCCCCCCCGGGACAGTGAAGACACTGAAGCTTTCTTT. This gives the protein CASSPPRDSEDTEAFF.

A word on this clonotype: One base away lies a much larger clone, so this may be a sequencing read error. V and J are TRBV7-2 and TRBJ2-3; 9 bases agree with TRBD2. The trim removed 4 bases at V and 2 bases at J, leaving 16 bases unmatched. Germline V gives CDR1 SGHTA, CDR2 FQGNSA. CDR3 length: 19 residues. CDR3 in amino acids: CASSSPNWASGEDTDTQYF. The CDR3 DNA reads as TGTGCCAGCAGCTCTCCTAACTGGGCTAGCGGGGAGGACACAGATACGCAGTATTTT.

The chain links TRBV5-1 to TRBJ1-1; TRBD1 might be the D (5 bases). The V gene lost 1 base and the J gene lost 5 bases, with 18 bases spanning the gap. CDR3 length: 16 residues. Germline V CDR1 and CDR2: SGHRS, YFSETQ. Written as DNA, the CDR3 is TGCGCCAGCAGCTTGAAAGGGGACCCGGTGGGAACTGAAGCTTTCTTT. Translating it yields CASSLKGDPVGTEAFF.